This is a list of T cell receptor delta chains from one sample in a study of Vδ1+ human thymocytes. TCRdb re-analyzed the multiplex PCR reads via CATT. The sample consists of about 75,000 delta-chain clones, more than 30% of them appearing once. Source material: Vdelta1+ gamma-delta thymocytes from the thymus. Receptor source: a boy younger than two who had congenital heart surgery. The CDR3 runs from the conserved cysteine through the conserved F or W. Rows give clone size only sometimes, using once, few, many, or a class for an expanded clone.

clone size,J gene,V gene,CDR3 protein
few,TRDJ1,TRDV1,CALGEKGTFFCPRGIVTDKLIF
few,TRDJ1,TRDV2,CACVKFGYSFRTGGTLYTDKLIF
few,TRDJ1,TRDV1,CALGELRSYVNGGYSLIF
few,TRDJ1,TRDV2,CAWIVAHTLYTDKLIF
-,TRDJ1,TRDV1,CALGELLSDPSWYTDRLIF
-,TRDJ1,TRDV2,CACADYTGGYFIF
few,TRDJ1,TRDV1,CALGEKGPDGGWTDKLIF
-,TRDJ1,TRDV1,CALGGCPVKADTDKLIF
-,TRDJ1,TRDV1,CALGSSRHYTDKLIF
few,TRDJ1,TRDV1,CALGASRPFRHFGGLAPYTDKLIF
few,TRDJ1,TRDV1,CALGEDRRADKLIF
-,TRDJ1,TRDV1,CALGDPTTYTDKLIF
many,TRDJ1,TRDV2,CACDMERWLGPHPSPMYTDKLIF
-,TRDJ1,TRDV1,CALGEWAMLAYTDKLIF
-,TRDJ1,TRDV1,CALGGPPPSFWGTDKLIF
-,TRDJ1,TRDV2,CACVPAYWGLLIF
-,TRDJ1,TRDV1,CALGERYWGTDKLIF
few,TRDJ1,TRDV1,CALGELRLPSPLIF
-,TRDJ1,TRDV2,CACDNSYRWGIQAIYTDKLIF
-,TRDJ1,TRDV1,CALGEIMGPYTDKLIF
-,TRDJ1,TRDV1,CALGELRFARRGTDKLIF
-,TRDJ1,TRDV1,CALGERASYPAGDIGRTDKLIF
-,TRDJ1,TRDV1,CALGEQGTGRDFPRGWVENTDKLIF
few,TRDJ1,TRDV1,CALGEFGVWGLYTDKLIF